This T cell receptor beta chain originates from a study of T cells in Graves' hyperthyroidism and ophthalmopathy. Findings of the study overall: Progression to ophthalmopathy was predicted a median of roughly 6.5 months early.

Concerning this clonotype: As yet, its antigen is unknown. A much larger clone lies one base from this, so it may be a read error.

This CDR3 region has 15 residues. V lost 6 bases and J lost 1, with 14 bases in between. Germline values: CDR1 KGHDR, CDR2 SFDVKD. Sampled blood dates from first hyperthyroidism diagnosis, and it precedes any ophthalmopathy symptoms. Amplified TCR beta CDR3 regions derived from RNA transcripts. The HTBI primer set served for first-round RT-PCR of the TCR CDR3. TCRdb reanalysed the multiplex PCR reads using MiXCR and keeps one entry per CDR3 protein. The sample holds some 600,000 distinct CDR3 sequences, approximately 14% seen once. The source is a woman younger than 45 with Graves' hyperthyroidism that later progressed to Graves' ophthalmopathy. The chain carries TRBV24-1 and TRBJ2-5; D may be TRBD1 (5 bases). The source material was blood. CDR3 nucleotides: TGTGCCACCAGTAGGGGCAGCGCCCTCCAAGAGACCCAGTACTTC. It yields the protein CATSRGSALQETQYF.